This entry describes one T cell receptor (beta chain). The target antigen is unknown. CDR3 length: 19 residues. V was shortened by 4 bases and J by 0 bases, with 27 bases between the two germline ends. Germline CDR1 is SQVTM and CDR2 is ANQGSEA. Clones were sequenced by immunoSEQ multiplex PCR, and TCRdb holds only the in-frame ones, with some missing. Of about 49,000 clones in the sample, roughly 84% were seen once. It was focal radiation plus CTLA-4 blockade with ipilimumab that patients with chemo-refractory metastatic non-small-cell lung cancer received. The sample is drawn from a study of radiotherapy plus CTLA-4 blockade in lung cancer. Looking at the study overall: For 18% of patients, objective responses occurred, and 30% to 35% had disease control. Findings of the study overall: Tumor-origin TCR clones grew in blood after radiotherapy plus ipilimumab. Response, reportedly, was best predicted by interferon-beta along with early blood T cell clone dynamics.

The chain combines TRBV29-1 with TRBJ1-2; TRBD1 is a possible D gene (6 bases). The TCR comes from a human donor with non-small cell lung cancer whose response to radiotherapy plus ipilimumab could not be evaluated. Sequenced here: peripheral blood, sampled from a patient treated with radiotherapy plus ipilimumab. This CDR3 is CSVGPPGGYARGSNYGYTF. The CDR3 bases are TGCAGCGTTGGTCCCCCTGGAGGATACGCTAGGGGGTCTAACTATGGCTACACCTTC.